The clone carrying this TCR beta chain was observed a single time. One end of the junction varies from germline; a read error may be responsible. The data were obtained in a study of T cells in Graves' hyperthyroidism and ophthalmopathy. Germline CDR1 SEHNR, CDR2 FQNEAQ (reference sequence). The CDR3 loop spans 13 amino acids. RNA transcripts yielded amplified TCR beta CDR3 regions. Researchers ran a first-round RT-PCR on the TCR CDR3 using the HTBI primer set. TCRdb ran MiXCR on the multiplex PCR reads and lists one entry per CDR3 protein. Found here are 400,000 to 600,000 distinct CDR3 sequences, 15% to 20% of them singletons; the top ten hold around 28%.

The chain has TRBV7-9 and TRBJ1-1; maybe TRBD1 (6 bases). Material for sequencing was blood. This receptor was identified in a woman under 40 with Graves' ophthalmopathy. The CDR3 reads CASSSTGNAEAFF. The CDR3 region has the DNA TGTGCCAGCAGCTCCACAGGGAACGCTGAAGCTTTCTTT.